This T cell receptor (beta chain) appears in the sequencing data of a study of T cell responses to AZD1222 COVID-19 vaccine. Study-level information: Doses given second, at about 4 or about 12 weeks, were pooled.

TCRdb keeps only in-frame clones here, not all; method: immunoSEQ multiplex PCR. The table has tens of thousands of clones, 75% to 90% seen once. Germline CDR1 SEHNR, CDR2 FQNEAQ (reference sequence). The trim removed 11 bases at V and 4 bases at J, leaving 10 bases unmatched. The CDR3 contains 17 residues. The sequence derives from an adult in good health. The chain recombines TRBV7-9 with TRBJ2-2; 16 nucleotides match TRBD2. Sequenced material: peripheral blood, taken on day 0 of AZD1222 vaccination. CDR3 region: CAGTGTSGRGVTGELFF. For the CDR3, the DNA is TGTGCCGGAACCGGGACTAGCGGGAGGGGAGTCACCGGGGAGCTGTTTTTT.